This TCR beta chain was documented in a study of blood T cell repertoires in COVID-19. TCRdb keeps only in-frame clones here, not all; method: immunoSEQ multiplex PCR. The sample lists 250,000 to 300,000 clones; more than 75% were seen once. V was clipped by 6 bases and J by 1 base, with 9 bases between them. CDR3 length: 12 residues. Germline V lookup: CDR1 SQVTM, CDR2 ANQGSEA. This rearrangement joins TRBV29-1 to TRBJ1-1; D not certain. The sample consisted of PBMCs or T cells enriched from blood (not recorded which). The sequence came from a woman aged 60 to 75 in a cohort exposed to, infected with or recovered from COVID-19 (not recorded which). The CDR3 bases are TGCAGCGTGACAAGTGGGAACACTGAAGCTTTCTTT. Translated: CSVTSGNTEAFF.